What follows describes a single T cell receptor (beta chain). This CDR3 comprises 14 residues. V dropped 4 bases and J dropped 4 bases, with 11 bases sitting between them. CDR1 SGDLS and CDR2 YYNGEE come from the germline V gene. Measured with immunoSEQ multiplex PCR; TCRdb has only the in-frame clones, and not every one. This table holds 37,000 or so clones, around 92% found once. This sample is part of a study of T cell changes during pregnancy in multiple sclerosis. The chain is built from TRBV9 and TRBJ1-4, with D possibly matching TRBD1 (5 bases). The clonotype was recovered from a female donor in good health, enrolled as a control in a pregnancy study. Sample: CD4+ T cells from peripheral blood mononuclear cells, taken in the second trimester of pregnancy. CDR3 protein: CASSSMGGNEKLFF. CDR3 bases: TGTGCCAGCAGCTCAATGGGGGGTAATGAAAAACTGTTTTTT.